This TCR beta chain came from a study of blood T cell repertoires in COVID-19. For the study at large: Some COVID-19 samples were acute and others convalescent; all came from the United States, Italy and Spain.

Data came from immunoSEQ multiplex PCR; TCRdb stores just in-frame clones and leaves some out. Of over 250,000 clones detected, roughly 90% appear once; the ten largest clones hold around 1.9%. Each participant's cohort was designated according to participant-reported clinical history. Donors in Cohort 3 who had recovered were those with two negative PCRs, healthcare professional clearance, or resolution of their symptoms. Trimming at V came to 10 bases and at J to 3 bases, leaving 10 bases not matched to a gene. Germline V gene sequence: CDR1 LNHDA, CDR2 SQIVND (reference sequence). CDR3 size: 15 residues.

The sequencing sample was made of PBMCs or T cells enriched from blood (not recorded which). The TCR originated in a woman in her sixties who had recovered from COVID-19. This rearrangement joins TRBV19 to TRBJ1-4, with TRBD1 matching 8 bases. CDR3 nucleotides: TGTGCCACTCGACAGGGGAGGAGGGCTAATGAAAAACTGTTTTTT. Translation: CATRQGRRANEKLFF. Together with reference TRBV19 and TRBJ1-4, the CDR3 gives the full variable domain: DGGITQSPKYLFRKEGQNVTLSCEQNLNHDAMYWYRQDPGQGLRLIYYSQIVNDFQKGDIAEGYSVSREKKESFPLTVTSAQKNPTAFYLCATRQGRRANEKLFFGSGTQLSVL.